This is a list of T cell receptor beta chains from one sample in a study of T-cell memory formation after mild COVID-19. A single record per CDR3 protein comes from TCRdb applying MiXCR to the 5' RACE reads. The sample yields roughly 400,000 distinct CDR3 sequences, roughly 17% seen once. The sequenced sample consisted of PBMCs or a T cell subset sorted from them (not recorded which). The receptors were sampled from a man aged 18-30 years who had mild COVID-19 (a few samples of this study predate the infection). Cell type and time point are not known. The CDR3 runs from the conserved cysteine through the conserved F or W. A D gene is named only where the DNA matches it firmly. Size is omitted from some rows. Given values are once, few, many or a class for expanded clones.

>TRBJ2-3|TRBV12-3/TRBV12-4|few|-
CASSLRQPADTQYF
TGTGCCAGCAGTTTAAGGCAACCCGCAGATACGCAGTATTTT
>TRBJ2-5|TRBV5-6|many|-
CASSLGFQETQYF
TGTGCCAGCAGCTTGGGTTTCCAAGAGACCCAGTACTTC
>TRBJ2-7|TRBV25-1|few|-
CATSVRRGSEQYF
-
>TRBJ2-3|TRBV12-5|once|TRBD1
CASGSGTVVSTDTQYF
TGTGCTAGTGGTTCTGGGACAGTTGTTAGCACAGATACGCAGTATTTT
>TRBJ2-1|TRBV2|-|-
CASSPDLGGYEQFF
TGTGCCAGCAGTCCAGACCTAGGGGGGTATGAGCAGTTCTTC
>TRBJ2-3|TRBV7-2|-|-
CASSALGSMDTQYF
TGTGCCAGCAGCGCACTAGGTAGCATGGATACGCAGTATTTT
>TRBJ1-2|TRBV20-1|-|-
CSARPVPTGGYTF
TGCAGTGCTAGACCCGTTCCGACTGGTGGCTACACCTTC
>TRBJ2-7|TRBV6-5|-|TRBD2
CASSYGRASPYEQYF
TGTGCCAGCAGTTACGGGAGGGCTTCACCCTACGAGCAGTACTTC
>TRBJ1-5|TRBV29-1|many|-
CSVADFHQPQHF
TGCAGCGTTGCGGACTTCCATCAGCCCCAGCATTTT
>TRBJ1-1|TRBV6-5|once|-
CASSYGGGEAFF
TGTGCCAGCAGTTATGGGGGTGGTGAAGCTTTCTTT
>TRBJ2-7|TRBV7-9|-|-
CASSGRYEQYF
TGTGCCAGCAGCGGTCGCTACGAGCAGTACTTC
>TRBJ2-7|TRBV2|many|-
CASSEAPQGMNYEQYF
TGTGCCAGCAGTGAAGCCCCTCAGGGAATGAACTACGAGCAGTACTTC
>TRBJ2-3|TRBV5-4|-|TRBD2
CASSLGAGVQADTQYF
TGTGCCAGCAGCTTGGGAGCGGGGGTACAAGCAGATACGCAGTATTTT
>TRBJ1-1|TRBV20-1|-|-
CSAGDPGGNTEAFF
TGCAGTGCTGGAGACCCGGGGGGGAACACTGAAGCTTTCTTT
>TRBJ1-5|TRBV9|few|-
CASSRTRTASRGAQHF
TGTGCCAGCAGTCGGACCAGGACAGCCTCAAGGGGGGCCCAGCATTTT
>TRBJ2-3|TRBV5-5|many|-
CASSFDGPDTQYF
TGTGCCAGCAGCTTCGACGGGCCAGATACGCAGTATTTT
>TRBJ2-2|TRBV28|many|-
CASSLVGNTGELFF
TGCGCCAGCAGCTTGGTAGGGAACACCGGGGAGCTGTTTTTT
>TRBJ2-1|TRBV12-3/TRBV12-4|-|TRBD2
CASSETSGGKLFHNEQFF
TGTGCCAGCAGTGAGACTAGCGGGGGGAAACTATTCCACAATGAGCAGTTCTTC
>TRBJ2-2|TRBV19|few|-
CASSIDRATGELFF
TGTGCCAGTAGTATAGATCGGGCAACCGGGGAGCTGTTTTTT
>TRBJ1-2|TRBV6-4|few|-
CASEKGTAFWGYTF
TGTGCCAGCGAAAAGGGGACGGCCTTTTGGGGCTACACCTTC
>TRBJ2-5|TRBV7-3|-|-
CASSSSEPETQYF
TGTGCCAGCAGCTCAAGCGAGCCGGAGACCCAGTACTTC
>TRBJ1-2|TRBV16|-|TRBD1
CASSPVGTGDYGYTF
TGTGCCAGCAGCCCAGTAGGGACAGGTGACTATGGCTACACCTTC
>TRBJ2-2|TRBV24-1|few|-
CATLRPGVSGELFF
TGTGCCACCTTAAGACCAGGGGTATCCGGGGAGCTGTTTTTT
>TRBJ1-6|TRBV27|few|-
CASSRGVVGSPLHF
TGTGCCAGCTCCCGTGGGGTGGTCGGTTCACCCCTCCACTTT
>TRBJ2-4|TRBV5-1|few|TRBD2
CASTGTIENIQYF
TGCGCCAGCACTGGGACTATTGAAAACATTCAGTACTTC
>TRBJ2-7|TRBV7-2|-|-
CASSPGWGYEQYF
TGTGCCAGCAGCCCTGGGTGGGGGTACGAGCAGTACTTC
>TRBJ2-1|TRBV27|few|-
CASSSRAGEQFF
TGTGCCAGCAGTTCCCGAGCAGGGGAGCAGTTCTTC
>TRBJ2-2|TRBV5-1|-|-
CASSLELTGELFF
TGCGCCAGCAGCTTGGAACTAACCGGGGAGCTGTTTTTT
>TRBJ1-5|TRBV6-2/TRBV6-3|-|TRBD1
CASSFLWTGTGSYNQPQHF
TGTGCCAGCAGTTTCCTGTGGACCGGGACAGGGTCCTATAATCAGCCCCAGCATTTT
>TRBJ2-2|TRBV5-1|-|TRBD2
CASSLERGGTTGELFF
TGCGCCAGCAGCTTGGAGCGGGGGGGCACCACCGGGGAGCTGTTTTTT
>TRBJ2-1|TRBV11-3|medium-sized|TRBD2
CASSLGTSGGANEQFF
TGTGCCAGCAGCTTAGGGACTAGCGGGGGGGCCAATGAGCAGTTCTTC
>TRBJ1-1|TRBV20-1|-|-
CSAGQGPAFF
TGCAGTGCCGGGCAGGGTCCCGCTTTCTTT
>TRBJ1-1|TRBV10-3|few|-
CAISVRLNTEAFF
TGTGCCATCAGTGTACGGTTGAACACTGAAGCTTTCTTT
>TRBJ1-2|TRBV7-3|-|-
CASSPPLGYGYTF
TGTGCCAGCAGCCCCCCCTTGGGCTATGGCTACACCTTC
>TRBJ2-7|TRBV12-3/TRBV12-4|few|TRBD2
CASSLLRGGIYEQYF
TGTGCCAGCAGTCTTCTTCGGGGGGGGATCTACGAGCAGTACTTC
>TRBJ2-1|TRBV12-3/TRBV12-4|many|TRBD1
CASTQGQGVNEQFF
TGTGCCAGCACCCAGGGACAGGGGGTCAATGAGCAGTTCTTC
>TRBJ2-3|TRBV20-1|-|TRBD1
CSAFQGVADTQYF
TGCAGTGCATTCCAGGGGGTGGCAGATACGCAGTATTTT
>TRBJ1-6|TRBV20-1|few|TRBD1
CSALGQGPNSPLHF
TGCAGTGCTCTCGGACAGGGCCCCAATTCACCCCTCCACTTT
>TRBJ2-5|TRBV30|few|TRBD2
CAWAPGLAGETQYF
TGTGCCTGGGCGCCCGGGCTAGCGGGGGAGACCCAGTACTTC
>TRBJ2-1|TRBV10-3|few|TRBD2
CAISEGLAGYWGQFF
TGTGCCATCAGTGAAGGACTAGCGGGCTATTGGGGGCAGTTCTTC
>TRBJ2-3|TRBV5-6|many|TRBD1
CASDKTGGVLTDTQYF
TGTGCCAGCGACAAGACAGGGGGCGTACTCACAGATACGCAGTATTTT
>TRBJ1-1|TRBV12-3/TRBV12-4|-|-
CASTYGGGYTEAFF
TGTGCCAGCACCTACGGGGGAGGGTACACTGAAGCTTTCTTT
>TRBJ1-4|TRBV29-1|-|-
CSPSGRWMFEKLFF
TGCAGCCCGAGTGGGCGTTGGATGTTTGAAAAACTGTTTTTT
>TRBJ1-2|TRBV20-1|-|-
CSARGEGGGGYTF
TGCAGTGCTAGAGGTGAAGGGGGAGGTGGCTACACCTTC
>TRBJ2-1|TRBV5-1|-|-
CASSPLRGNNEQFF
TGCGCCAGCAGCCCGCTTAGGGGAAACAATGAGCAGTTCTTC
>TRBJ2-5|TRBV7-2|few|-
CASRRARQETQYF
TGTGCCAGCAGGCGAGCGAGGCAAGAGACCCAGTACTTC
>TRBJ2-1|TRBV5-1|many|TRBD1
CASSLVRDRGNEQFF
TGCGCCAGCAGCTTGGTCCGGGACAGGGGTAATGAGCAGTTCTTC
>TRBJ2-2|TRBV7-2|few|-
CASSLPGVIFSGELFF
TGTGCCAGCAGCTTACCAGGGGTAATATTCTCCGGGGAGCTGTTTTTT